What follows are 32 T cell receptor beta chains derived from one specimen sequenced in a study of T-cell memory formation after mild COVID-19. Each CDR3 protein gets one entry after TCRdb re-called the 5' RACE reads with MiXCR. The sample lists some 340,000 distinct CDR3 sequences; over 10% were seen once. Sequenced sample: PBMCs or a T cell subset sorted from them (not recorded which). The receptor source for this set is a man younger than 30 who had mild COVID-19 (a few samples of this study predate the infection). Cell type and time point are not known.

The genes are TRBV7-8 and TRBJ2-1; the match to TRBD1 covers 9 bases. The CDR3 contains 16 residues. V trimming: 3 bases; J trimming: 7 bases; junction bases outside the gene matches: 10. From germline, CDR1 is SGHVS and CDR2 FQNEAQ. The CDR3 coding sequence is TGTGCCAGCAGCTTCTCCGGGACAGGGTTGAGGAATGAGCAGTTCTTC. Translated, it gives CASSFSGTGLRNEQFF.

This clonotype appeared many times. The CDR3 sequence: CASSSLQGARRNTIYF. In DNA, the CDR3 is TGTGCCAGCAGCTCGTTACAGGGGGCGCGAAGAAACACCATATATTTT. V usage is TRBV7-9 and J usage is TRBJ1-3, with 9 bases that match TRBD1. Germline V CDR1 and CDR2: SEHNR, FQNEAQ (reference sequence). The CDR3 covers 16 residues. Trimming removed 4 bases from V and 5 bases from J; junction bases left unmatched: 9.

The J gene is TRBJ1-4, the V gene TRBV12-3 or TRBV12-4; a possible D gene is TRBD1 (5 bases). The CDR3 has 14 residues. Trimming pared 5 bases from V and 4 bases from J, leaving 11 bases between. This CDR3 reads CASSPGGVNEKLFF. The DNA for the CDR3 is TGTGCCAGCAGTCCTGGGGGTGTTAATGAAAAACTGTTTTTT.

In DNA form, the CDR3 reads TGCAGTGCTAGAGTTAGCAGGGCTTTCTATGGCTACACCTTC. It is translated as CSARVSRAFYGYTF. This chain joins TRBV20-1 and TRBJ1-2, with a weak D call TRBD1 (5 bases). Trimming pared 1 base from V and 4 bases from J, leaving 13 bases between. The CDR3 totals 14 residues. Germline V CDR1 and CDR2: DFQATT, SNEGSKA (reference sequence).

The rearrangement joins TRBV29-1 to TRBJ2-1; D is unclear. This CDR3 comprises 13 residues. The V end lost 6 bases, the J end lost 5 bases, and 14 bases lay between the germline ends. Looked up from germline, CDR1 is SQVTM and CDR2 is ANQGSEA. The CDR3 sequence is CSVAFSGHNEQFF. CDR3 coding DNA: TGCAGCGTCGCCTTCTCCGGCCACAATGAGCAGTTCTTC.

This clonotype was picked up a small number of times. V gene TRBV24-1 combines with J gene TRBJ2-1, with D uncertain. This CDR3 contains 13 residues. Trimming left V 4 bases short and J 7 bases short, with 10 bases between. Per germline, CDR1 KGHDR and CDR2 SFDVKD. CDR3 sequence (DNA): TGTGCCACCAGTGAAGGTAGTCGGAATGAGCAGTTCTTC. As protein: CATSEGSRNEQFF.

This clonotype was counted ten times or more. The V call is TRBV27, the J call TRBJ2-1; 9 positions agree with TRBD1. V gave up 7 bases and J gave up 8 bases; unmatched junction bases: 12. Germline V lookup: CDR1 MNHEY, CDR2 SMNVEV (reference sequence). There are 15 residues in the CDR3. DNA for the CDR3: TGTGCCAGCACCCTGGACCGGACAGGGGTAGATGAGCAGTTCTTC. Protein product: CASTLDRTGVDEQFF.

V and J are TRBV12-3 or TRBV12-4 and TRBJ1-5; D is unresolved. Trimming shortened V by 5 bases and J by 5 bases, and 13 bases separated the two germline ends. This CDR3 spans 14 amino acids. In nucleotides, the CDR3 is TGTGCCAGCAGTCACCGAGGAAAGGATCAGCCCCAGCATTTT. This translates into CASSHRGKDQPQHF.

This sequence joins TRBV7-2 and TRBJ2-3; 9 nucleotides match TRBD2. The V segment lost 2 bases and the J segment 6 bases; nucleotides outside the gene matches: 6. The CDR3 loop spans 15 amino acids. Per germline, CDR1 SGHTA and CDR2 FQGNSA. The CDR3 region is CASSLMAGGIDTQYF. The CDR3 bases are TGTGCCAGCAGCTTAATGGCGGGGGGGATTGATACGCAGTATTTT. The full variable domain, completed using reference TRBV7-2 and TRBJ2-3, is GAGVSQSPSNKVTEKGKDVELRCDPISGHTALYWYRQSLGQGLEFLIYFQGNSAPDKSGLPSDRFSAERTGGSVSTLTIQRTQQEDSAVYLCASSLMAGGIDTQYFGPGTRLTVL.

The CDR3 spells CASSPPGWDTQYF. CDR3 nucleotides: TGCGCCAGCAGCCCCCCCGGCTGGGATACGCAGTATTTT. V gene TRBV4-1 combines with J gene TRBJ2-3, with D uncertain. This CDR3 has 13 amino acids. Trimming left V 4 bases short and J 6 bases short, with 11 bases between. Germline V lookup: CDR1 MGHRA, CDR2 YSYEKL.

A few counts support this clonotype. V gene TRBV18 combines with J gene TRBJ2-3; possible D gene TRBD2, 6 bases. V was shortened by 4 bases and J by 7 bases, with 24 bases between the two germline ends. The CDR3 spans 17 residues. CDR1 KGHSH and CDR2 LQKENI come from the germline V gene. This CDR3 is CASSRYSSVGGLNTQYF. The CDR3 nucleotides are TGTGCCAGCTCACGATACTCTAGCGTCGGGGGACTGAATACGCAGTATTTT.

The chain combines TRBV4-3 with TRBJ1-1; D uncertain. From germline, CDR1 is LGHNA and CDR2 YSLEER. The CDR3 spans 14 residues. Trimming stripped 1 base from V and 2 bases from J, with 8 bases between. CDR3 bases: TGCGCCAGCAGCCAAGTCCTCGACAACACTGAAGCTTTCTTT. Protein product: CASSQVLDNTEAFF.

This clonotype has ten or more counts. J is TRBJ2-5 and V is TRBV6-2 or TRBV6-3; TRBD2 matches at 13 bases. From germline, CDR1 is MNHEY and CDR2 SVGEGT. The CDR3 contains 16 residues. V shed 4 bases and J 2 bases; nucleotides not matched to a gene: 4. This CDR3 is CASSSTSGGLQETQYF. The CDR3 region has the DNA TGTGCCAGCAGTTCGACTAGCGGGGGGTTACAAGAGACCCAGTACTTC.

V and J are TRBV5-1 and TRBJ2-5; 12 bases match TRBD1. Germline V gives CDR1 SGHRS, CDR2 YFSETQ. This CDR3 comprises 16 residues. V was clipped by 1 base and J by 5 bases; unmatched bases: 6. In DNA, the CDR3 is TGCGCCAGCAGCTTGCCGGGACAGGGGGCGGATGAGACCCAGTACTTC. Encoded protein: CASSLPGQGADETQYF.

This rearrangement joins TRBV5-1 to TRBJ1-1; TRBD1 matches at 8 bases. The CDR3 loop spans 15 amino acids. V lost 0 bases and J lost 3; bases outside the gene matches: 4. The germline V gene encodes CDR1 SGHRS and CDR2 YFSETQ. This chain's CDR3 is CASSLVGQGYTEAFF. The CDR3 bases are TGCGCCAGCAGCTTGGTAGGACAGGGATACACTGAAGCTTTCTTT.

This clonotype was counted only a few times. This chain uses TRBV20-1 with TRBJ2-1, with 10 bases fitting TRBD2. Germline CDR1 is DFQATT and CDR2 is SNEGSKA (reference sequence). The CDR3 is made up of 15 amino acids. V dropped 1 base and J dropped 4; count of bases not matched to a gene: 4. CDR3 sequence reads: CSARASGGQYNEQFF. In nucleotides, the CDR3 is TGCAGTGCTAGAGCTAGCGGGGGCCAATACAATGAGCAGTTCTTC.

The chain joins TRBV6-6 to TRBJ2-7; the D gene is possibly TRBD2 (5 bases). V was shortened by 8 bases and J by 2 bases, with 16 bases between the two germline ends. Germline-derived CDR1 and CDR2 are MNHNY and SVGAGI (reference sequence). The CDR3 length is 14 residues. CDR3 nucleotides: TGTGCCAGCGACAATCCCGGGAAGACCTACGAGCAGTACTTC. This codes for CASDNPGKTYEQYF.

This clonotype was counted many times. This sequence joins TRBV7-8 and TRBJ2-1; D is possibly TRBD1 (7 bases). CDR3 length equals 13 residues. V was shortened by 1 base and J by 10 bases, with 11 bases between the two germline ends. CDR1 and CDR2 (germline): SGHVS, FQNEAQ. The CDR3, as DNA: TGTGCCAGCAGCTTAGGCAGGGGGGCCGAGCAGTTCTTC. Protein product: CASSLGRGAEQFF.

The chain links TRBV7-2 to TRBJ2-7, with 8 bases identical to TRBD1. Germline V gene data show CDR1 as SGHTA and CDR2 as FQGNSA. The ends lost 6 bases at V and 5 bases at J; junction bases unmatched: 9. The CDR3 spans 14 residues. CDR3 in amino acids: CASRLQGVKDEQYF. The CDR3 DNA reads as TGTGCCAGCAGACTACAGGGGGTAAAGGACGAGCAGTACTTC.

The CDR3 is CASSLRGYSQETQYF. DNA of the CDR3: TGTGCCAGCAGTTTACGCGGCTATTCCCAAGAGACCCAGTACTTC. The V gene is TRBV12-3 or TRBV12-4, the J gene TRBJ2-5; D gene uncertain. The CDR3 spans 15 residues. Trimming stripped 2 bases from V and 1 base from J, with 11 bases between.

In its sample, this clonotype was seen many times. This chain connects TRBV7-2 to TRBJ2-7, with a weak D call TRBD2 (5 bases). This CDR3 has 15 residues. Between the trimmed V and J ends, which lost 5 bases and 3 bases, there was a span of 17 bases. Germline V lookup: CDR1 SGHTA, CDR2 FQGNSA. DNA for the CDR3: TGTGCCAGCAGCCGGACTGGACTTGAGAGCTACGAGCAGTACTTC. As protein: CASSRTGLESYEQYF.

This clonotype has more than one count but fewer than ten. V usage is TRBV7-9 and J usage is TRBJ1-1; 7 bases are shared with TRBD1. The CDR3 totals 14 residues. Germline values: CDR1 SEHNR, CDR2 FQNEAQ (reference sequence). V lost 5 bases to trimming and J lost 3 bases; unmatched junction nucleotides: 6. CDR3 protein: CASSIRTGDTEAFF. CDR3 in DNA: TGTGCCAGCAGCATACGCACAGGGGACACTGAAGCTTTCTTT.

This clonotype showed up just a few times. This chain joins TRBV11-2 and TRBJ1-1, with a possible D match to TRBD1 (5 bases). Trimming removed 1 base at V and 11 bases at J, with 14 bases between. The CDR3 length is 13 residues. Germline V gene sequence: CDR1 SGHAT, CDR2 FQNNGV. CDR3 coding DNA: TGTGCCAGCAGCTTAGTCCGGGAGGGGAATGCTTTCTTT. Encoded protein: CASSLVREGNAFF.

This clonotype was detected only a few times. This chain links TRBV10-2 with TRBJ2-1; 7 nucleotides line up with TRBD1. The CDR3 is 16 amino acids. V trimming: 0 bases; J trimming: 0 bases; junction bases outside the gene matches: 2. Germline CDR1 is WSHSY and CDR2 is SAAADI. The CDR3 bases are TGCGCCAGCAGTGAGTCGGGACAGAGCTCCTACAATGAGCAGTTCTTC. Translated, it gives CASSESGQSSYNEQFF.

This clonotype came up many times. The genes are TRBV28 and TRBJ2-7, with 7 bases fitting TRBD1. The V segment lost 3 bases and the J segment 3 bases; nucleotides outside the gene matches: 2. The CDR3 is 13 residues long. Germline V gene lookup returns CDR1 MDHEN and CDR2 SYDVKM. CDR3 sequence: CASSLTGNYEQYV. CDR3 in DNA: TGTGCCAGCAGTTTGACAGGGAACTACGAGCAGTACGTC.

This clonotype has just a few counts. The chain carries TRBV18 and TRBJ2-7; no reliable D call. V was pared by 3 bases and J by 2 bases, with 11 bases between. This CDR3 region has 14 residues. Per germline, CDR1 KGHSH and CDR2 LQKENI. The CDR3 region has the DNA TGTGCCAGCTCACCTGTCGACGGTACCTACGAGCAGTACGTC. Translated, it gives CASSPVDGTYEQYV.

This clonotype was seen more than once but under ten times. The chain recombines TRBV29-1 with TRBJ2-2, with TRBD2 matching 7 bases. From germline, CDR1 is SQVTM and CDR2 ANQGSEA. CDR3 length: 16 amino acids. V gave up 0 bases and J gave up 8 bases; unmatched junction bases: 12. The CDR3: CSVEDRGAGKPGELFF. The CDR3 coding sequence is TGCAGCGTTGAAGATCGCGGAGCGGGGAAGCCAGGGGAGCTGTTTTTT.

CDR3 protein: CASSFGQKETQYF. CDR3 nucleotide sequence: TGTGCCAGCAGCTTTGGGCAGAAGGAGACCCAGTACTTC. V gene TRBV7-3 combines with J gene TRBJ2-5; D remains ambiguous. The CDR3 covers 13 residues. CDR1 is SGHTA, CDR2 FQGTGA, per germline. V was trimmed by 3 bases and J by 5 bases, leaving 10 bases between them.

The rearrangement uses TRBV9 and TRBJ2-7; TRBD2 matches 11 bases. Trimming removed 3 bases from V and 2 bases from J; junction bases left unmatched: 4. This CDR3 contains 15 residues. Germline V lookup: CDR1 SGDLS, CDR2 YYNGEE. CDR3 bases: TGTGCCAGCAGCGCCAAGACTAGCGGGGCCTACGAGCAGTACTTC. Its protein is CASSAKTSGAYEQYF. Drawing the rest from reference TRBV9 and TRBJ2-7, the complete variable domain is DSGVTQTPKHLITATGQRVTLRCSPRSGDLSVYWYQQSLDQGLQFLIQYYNGEERAKGNILERFSAQQFPDLHSELNLSSLELGDSALYFCASSAKTSGAYEQYFGPGTRLTVT.

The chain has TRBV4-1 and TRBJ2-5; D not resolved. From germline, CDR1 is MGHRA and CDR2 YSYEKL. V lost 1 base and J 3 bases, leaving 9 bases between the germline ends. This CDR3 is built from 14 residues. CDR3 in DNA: TGCGCCAGCAGCCAAGTGGAGTGGGAAGAGACCCAGTACTTC. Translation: CASSQVEWEETQYF.

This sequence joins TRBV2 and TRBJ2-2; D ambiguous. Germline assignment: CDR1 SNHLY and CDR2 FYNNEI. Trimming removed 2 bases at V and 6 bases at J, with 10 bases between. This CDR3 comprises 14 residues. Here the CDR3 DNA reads TGTGCCAGCAGTGAATCCAGTAACGCCGGGGAGCTGTTTTTT. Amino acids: CASSESSNAGELFF.

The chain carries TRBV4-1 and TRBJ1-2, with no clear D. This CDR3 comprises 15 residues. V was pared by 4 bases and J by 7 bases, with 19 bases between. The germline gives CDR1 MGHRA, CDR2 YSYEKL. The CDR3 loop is CASSLRKWSSSGYTF. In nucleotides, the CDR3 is TGCGCCAGCAGCCTCCGAAAGTGGAGTAGTAGTGGCTACACCTTC.